This TCR beta chain originates from a study of blood T cell repertoires in COVID-19. Study in general: PBMCs, B-cell-depleted T cells, or T cells were the source of the cDNA or gDNA that made up the material.

Only in-frame clones appear in the TCRdb table, and some are missing; sequencing was by immunoSEQ multiplex PCR. The sample has 95,000 to 150,000 clones, 70% to 90% seen once; the top ten hold 0.88%. Trimming pared 4 bases from V and 2 bases from J, leaving 8 bases between. Per germline, CDR1 ENHRY and CDR2 SYGVKD. This CDR3 is 13 amino acids long. Sequencing was done on a sample of peripheral blood. This rearrangement joins TRBV10-3 to TRBJ1-1; D is perhaps TRBD1 (5 bases). This TCR was recovered from a woman in her fifties or sixties with active or convalescent COVID-19. The CDR3 is CAISVGGNTEAFF. CDR3 nucleotides: TGTGCCATCAGTGTGGGGGGTAACACTGAAGCTTTCTTT.